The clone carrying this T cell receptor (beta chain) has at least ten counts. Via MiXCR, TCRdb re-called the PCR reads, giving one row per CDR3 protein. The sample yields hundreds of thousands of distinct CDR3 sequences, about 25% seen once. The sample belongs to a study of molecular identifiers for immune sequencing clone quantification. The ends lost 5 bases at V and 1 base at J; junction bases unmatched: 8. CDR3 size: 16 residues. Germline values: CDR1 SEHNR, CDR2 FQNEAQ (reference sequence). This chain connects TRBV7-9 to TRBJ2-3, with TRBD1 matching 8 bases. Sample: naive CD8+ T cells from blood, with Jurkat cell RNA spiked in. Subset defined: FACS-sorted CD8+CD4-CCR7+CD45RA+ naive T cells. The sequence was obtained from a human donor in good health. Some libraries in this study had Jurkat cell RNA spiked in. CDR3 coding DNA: TGTGCCAGCAGCGACAGGGGCCGCTACCGCACAGATACGCAGTATTTT. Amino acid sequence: CASSDRGRYRTDTQYF.